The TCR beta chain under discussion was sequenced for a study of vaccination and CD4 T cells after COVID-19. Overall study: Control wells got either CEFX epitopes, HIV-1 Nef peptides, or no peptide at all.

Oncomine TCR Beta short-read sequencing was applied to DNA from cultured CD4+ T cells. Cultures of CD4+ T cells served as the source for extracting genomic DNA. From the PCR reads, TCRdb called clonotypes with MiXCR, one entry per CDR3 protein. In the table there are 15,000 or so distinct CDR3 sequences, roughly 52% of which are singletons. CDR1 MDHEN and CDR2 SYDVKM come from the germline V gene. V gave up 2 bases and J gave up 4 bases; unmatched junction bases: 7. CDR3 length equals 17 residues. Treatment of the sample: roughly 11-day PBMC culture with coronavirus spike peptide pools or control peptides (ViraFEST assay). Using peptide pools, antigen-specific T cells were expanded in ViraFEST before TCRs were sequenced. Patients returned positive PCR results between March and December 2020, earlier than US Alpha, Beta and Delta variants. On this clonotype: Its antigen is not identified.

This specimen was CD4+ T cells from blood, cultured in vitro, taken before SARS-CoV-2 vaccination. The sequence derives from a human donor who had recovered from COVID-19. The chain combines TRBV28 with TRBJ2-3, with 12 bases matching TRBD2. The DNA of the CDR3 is TGTGCCAGCAGTTTAGGAGGACTAGCGGGAAGTGCAGATACGCAGTATTTT. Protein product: CASSLGGLAGSADTQYF.